Listed below are T cell receptor beta chains from one sample, sequenced in a study of cytomegalovirus exposure and HLA in healthy donors. Profiled with immunoSEQ multiplex PCR; TCRdb holds only in-frame clones, not every one. The sample holds 170,000 or so clones; 75% to 85% are singletons and the top ten take 13%. The specimen was PBMCs. These receptors all stem from a woman in her forties or fifties in good health and CMV-seropositive. Both conserved end residues are part of each CDR3. Fields, in order: clone size, V gene, D gene, J gene, CDR3 protein, CDR3 DNA. The D gene is left open where the match is weak. Where a row states a size, it is once, few, many or the class of an expanded clone; other rows omit it.

clone_size: NA
v_call: TRBV6-1
d_call: TRBD1
j_call: TRBJ2-7
cdr3_aa: CASCRDRGYYEQYF
cdr3_nt: TGTGCCAGCTGCCGGGACAGGGGCTACTACGAGCAGTACTTC

clone_size: NA
v_call: TRBV5-1
d_call: NA
j_call: TRBJ2-2
cdr3_aa: CASSFMVQGANTGELFF
cdr3_nt: TGCGCCAGCAGCTTTATGGTCCAGGGTGCGAACACCGGGGAGCTGTTTTTT

clone_size: NA
v_call: TRBV5-1
d_call: TRBD2
j_call: TRBJ2-5
cdr3_aa: CASSFGTSGGKRETQYF
cdr3_nt: TGCGCCAGCAGCTTCGGGACTAGCGGGGGGAAGAGGGAGACCCAGTACTTC

clone_size: NA
v_call: TRBV2
d_call: TRBD2
j_call: TRBJ2-5
cdr3_aa: CATAGSGGETQYF
cdr3_nt: TGTGCCACCGCGGGTAGCGGGGGAGAGACCCAGTACTTC

clone_size: NA
v_call: TRBV5-8
d_call: TRBD1
j_call: TRBJ2-5
cdr3_aa: CASSLWVGTGRAERYF
cdr3_nt: TGTGCCAGCAGCTTATGGGTCGGGACAGGGAGGGCCGAGCGATACTTC

clone_size: NA
v_call: TRBV7-8
d_call: TRBD2
j_call: TRBJ2-3
cdr3_aa: CASSREGLADLASTDTQYF
cdr3_nt: TGTGCCAGCAGCCGGGAGGGACTAGCAGATTTAGCTAGCACAGATACGCAGTATTTT

clone_size: NA
v_call: TRBV30
d_call: TRBD1
j_call: TRBJ1-5
cdr3_aa: CAWSVRDSLNQPQHF
cdr3_nt: TGTGCCTGGAGTGTACGGGACAGCTTAAATCAGCCCCAGCATTTT

clone_size: few
v_call: TRBV5-1
d_call: NA
j_call: TRBJ1-3
cdr3_aa: CASSLGQYGNTIYF
cdr3_nt: TGCGCCAGCAGCTTGGGTCAGTATGGAAACACCATATATTTT

clone_size: NA
v_call: TRBV5-1
d_call: NA
j_call: TRBJ1-4
cdr3_aa: CASSPGQWANEKLFF
cdr3_nt: TGCGCCAGCAGCCCCGGACAGTGGGCTAATGAAAAACTGTTTTTT

clone_size: once
v_call: TRBV25-1
d_call: TRBD1
j_call: TRBJ1-1
cdr3_aa: CASSEYETGVTEAFF
cdr3_nt: TGTGCCAGCAGTGAATATGAGACAGGGGTCACTGAAGCTTTCTTT

clone_size: NA
v_call: TRBV5-1
d_call: TRBD1
j_call: TRBJ2-5
cdr3_aa: CASSLTGGIETQYF
cdr3_nt: TGCGCCAGCAGCTTAACAGGGGGTATCGAGACCCAGTACTTC

clone_size: NA
v_call: TRBV2
d_call: NA
j_call: TRBJ1-6
cdr3_aa: CASSTDVSYNSPLHF
cdr3_nt: TGTGCCAGCAGCACAGATGTCTCCTATAATTCACCCCTCCACTTT

clone_size: NA
v_call: TRBV5-1
d_call: NA
j_call: TRBJ2-3
cdr3_aa: CASSLPGSTDTQYF
cdr3_nt: TGCGCCAGCAGCTTGCCAGGAAGCACAGATACGCAGTATTTT

clone_size: few
v_call: TRBV4-1
d_call: TRBD1
j_call: TRBJ1-1
cdr3_aa: CASSQVDRVTEAFF
cdr3_nt: TGCGCCAGCAGCCAAGTAGACAGGGTAACTGAAGCTTTCTTT

clone_size: few
v_call: TRBV10-1
d_call: TRBD1
j_call: TRBJ1-6
cdr3_aa: CASGPTGEKSPLHF
cdr3_nt: TGCGCCAGCGGACCGACAGGGGAAAAATCACCCCTCCACTTT

clone_size: NA
v_call: TRBV27
d_call: NA
j_call: TRBJ1-2
cdr3_aa: CASSLRGGGGYTF
cdr3_nt: TGTGCCAGCAGTTTGAGGGGGGGTGGGGGCTACACCTTC

clone_size: NA
v_call: TRBV19
d_call: TRBD1
j_call: TRBJ1-5
cdr3_aa: CASSIRTGGNQPQHF
cdr3_nt: TGTGCCAGTAGTATTCGGACAGGGGGTAATCAGCCCCAGCATTTT

clone_size: NA
v_call: TRBV10-3
d_call: NA
j_call: TRBJ1-2
cdr3_aa: CAISSGLLNYGYTF
cdr3_nt: TGTGCCATCAGTTCTGGCCTCCTCAACTATGGCTACACCTTC

clone_size: NA
v_call: TRBV29-1
d_call: NA
j_call: TRBJ2-3
cdr3_aa: CSVDPQVDTQYF
cdr3_nt: TGCAGCGTTGATCCACAGGTAGATACGCAGTATTTT

clone_size: NA
v_call: TRBV6-1
d_call: TRBD1
j_call: TRBJ2-2
cdr3_aa: CASSENVGQTGVTGELFF
cdr3_nt: TGTGCCAGCAGTGAAAATGTCGGGCAGACAGGGGTCACCGGGGAGCTGTTTTTT

clone_size: NA
v_call: TRBV7-3
d_call: TRBD1
j_call: TRBJ2-7
cdr3_aa: CASSLTTGPYEQYF
cdr3_nt: TGTGCCAGCAGCTTAACGACAGGGCCCTACGAGCAGTACTTC

clone_size: NA
v_call: TRBV11-2
d_call: NA
j_call: TRBJ1-3
cdr3_aa: CASSFTGPGNTIYF
cdr3_nt: TGTGCCAGCAGCTTTACAGGTCCCGGAAACACCATATATTTT

clone_size: NA
v_call: TRBV19
d_call: TRBD1
j_call: TRBJ2-2
cdr3_aa: CASKGQGTTGELFF
cdr3_nt: TGTGCCAGTAAAGGACAGGGAACGACCGGGGAGCTGTTTTTT

clone_size: NA
v_call: TRBV6-5
d_call: TRBD1
j_call: TRBJ1-1
cdr3_aa: CASSYDRGAYEAFF
cdr3_nt: TGTGCCAGCAGTTACGACAGGGGAGCCTATGAAGCTTTCTTT

clone_size: NA
v_call: TRBV9
d_call: TRBD2
j_call: TRBJ2-2
cdr3_aa: CASSVELAGPIGELFF
cdr3_nt: TGTGCCAGCAGCGTAGAACTAGCGGGGCCCATAGGGGAGCTGTTTTTT

clone_size: NA
v_call: TRBV5-1
d_call: TRBD1
j_call: TRBJ1-6
cdr3_aa: CASSFFPGGSRDNSPLHF
cdr3_nt: TGCGCCAGCAGCTTTTTTCCAGGGGGAAGTCGGGATAATTCACCCCTCCACTTT

clone_size: NA
v_call: TRBV27
d_call: NA
j_call: TRBJ2-1
cdr3_aa: CASSRDFPTYNEQFF
cdr3_nt: TGTGCCAGCAGCCGGGACTTTCCTACTTACAATGAGCAGTTCTTC

clone_size: NA
v_call: TRBV30
d_call: TRBD2
j_call: TRBJ2-5
cdr3_aa: CAWGTSGGRETQYF
cdr3_nt: TGTGCCTGGGGGACTAGCGGGGGCCGGGAGACCCAGTACTTC

clone_size: NA
v_call: TRBV30
d_call: NA
j_call: TRBJ1-1
cdr3_aa: CAWSDRPGTEAFF
cdr3_nt: TGTGCCTGGAGTGACCGGCCGGGAACTGAAGCTTTCTTT

clone_size: NA
v_call: TRBV11-3
d_call: NA
j_call: TRBJ2-3
cdr3_aa: CASSVSESAGTDTQYF
cdr3_nt: TGTGCCAGCAGCGTGTCAGAGTCGGCGGGCACAGATACGCAGTATTTT

clone_size: NA
v_call: TRBV27
d_call: NA
j_call: TRBJ2-2
cdr3_aa: CASSPDSSNTGELFF
cdr3_nt: TGTGCCAGCAGTCCGGACAGTTCGAACACCGGGGAGCTGTTTTTT

clone_size: NA
v_call: TRBV6-1
d_call: NA
j_call: TRBJ1-4
cdr3_aa: CASSEGRKEKLFF
cdr3_nt: TGTGCCAGCAGTGAAGGGAGGAAGGAAAAACTGTTTTTT

clone_size: many
v_call: TRBV6-6
d_call: TRBD1
j_call: TRBJ2-5
cdr3_aa: CASRGQGAQETQYF
cdr3_nt: TGTGCCAGCAGAGGACAGGGGGCACAAGAGACCCAGTACTTC

clone_size: NA
v_call: TRBV7-3
d_call: NA
j_call: TRBJ2-7
cdr3_aa: CASSLCVIDREVDEQYF
cdr3_nt: TGTGCCAGCAGCCTTTGCGTGATCGACAGGGAGGTCGACGAGCAGTACTTC

clone_size: NA
v_call: TRBV7-8
d_call: NA
j_call: TRBJ2-1
cdr3_aa: CASSKGLVNNNEQFF
cdr3_nt: TGTGCCAGCAGCAAGGGACTGGTCAATAACAATGAGCAGTTCTTC

clone_size: NA
v_call: TRBV11-2
d_call: NA
j_call: TRBJ2-5
cdr3_aa: CASSLDFGAPEAQETQYF
cdr3_nt: TGTGCCAGCAGCTTAGATTTTGGGGCACCCGAGGCCCAAGAGACCCAGTACTTC

clone_size: NA
v_call: TRBV9
d_call: NA
j_call: TRBJ1-3
cdr3_aa: CASSLIDRSSGNTIYF
cdr3_nt: TGTGCCAGCAGCCTCATTGACAGATCCTCTGGAAACACCATATATTTT

clone_size: few
v_call: TRBV5-1
d_call: TRBD1
j_call: TRBJ1-1
cdr3_aa: CASSLGPSGQGATEAFF
cdr3_nt: TGCGCCAGCAGCTTGGGACCTTCGGGACAGGGGGCCACTGAAGCTTTCTTT

clone_size: NA
v_call: TRBV2
d_call: NA
j_call: TRBJ2-6
cdr3_aa: CASSETGQPSGANVLTF
cdr3_nt: TGTGCCAGCAGTGAGACAGGCCAACCCTCTGGGGCCAACGTCCTGACTTTC

clone_size: NA
v_call: TRBV5-1
d_call: NA
j_call: TRBJ1-1
cdr3_aa: CASSWGGVGDTEAFF
cdr3_nt: TGCGCCAGCAGCTGGGGAGGGGTAGGGGACACTGAAGCTTTCTTT

clone_size: NA
v_call: TRBV5-4
d_call: NA
j_call: TRBJ1-6
cdr3_aa: CASSLGQGLNSPLHF
cdr3_nt: TGTGCCAGCAGCTTGGGGCAGGGCCTTAATTCACCCCTCCACTTT

clone_size: NA
v_call: TRBV5-1
d_call: TRBD2
j_call: TRBJ2-3
cdr3_aa: CASSLASGGADTQYF
cdr3_nt: TGCGCCAGCAGTCTGGCTAGCGGGGGGGCAGATACGCAGTATTTT

clone_size: NA
v_call: TRBV19
d_call: NA
j_call: TRBJ2-3
cdr3_aa: CASSTARTDTQYF
cdr3_nt: TGTGCCAGTAGTACCGCGAGGACAGATACGCAGTATTTT

clone_size: NA
v_call: TRBV2
d_call: NA
j_call: TRBJ2-7
cdr3_aa: CASTPGRGRYEQYF
cdr3_nt: TGTGCCAGCACCCCGGGCAGGGGGAGGTACGAGCAGTACTTC

clone_size: NA
v_call: TRBV15
d_call: NA
j_call: TRBJ1-6
cdr3_aa: CATSRSDSLISPLHF
cdr3_nt: TGTGCCACCAGCAGAAGCGACAGCCTAATTTCACCCCTCCACTTT

clone_size: NA
v_call: TRBV30
d_call: NA
j_call: TRBJ1-3
cdr3_aa: CAWTRHSTSGNTIYF
cdr3_nt: TGTGCCTGGACGAGACACAGTACCTCTGGAAACACCATATATTTT

clone_size: NA
v_call: TRBV10-3
d_call: TRBD2
j_call: TRBJ2-2
cdr3_aa: CAISELAGGPAGELFF
cdr3_nt: TGTGCCATCAGTGAGCTAGCGGGGGGGCCCGCCGGGGAGCTGTTTTTT

clone_size: NA
v_call: TRBV6-5
d_call: TRBD1
j_call: TRBJ1-2
cdr3_aa: CASSYRGGGIGYTF
cdr3_nt: TGTGCCAGCAGTTATCGCGGAGGGGGCATTGGCTACACCTTC

clone_size: NA
v_call: TRBV11-1
d_call: TRBD2
j_call: TRBJ2-1
cdr3_aa: CASSRGLGLWEQFF
cdr3_nt: TGTGCCAGCAGCCGTGGACTAGGGCTATGGGAGCAGTTCTTC

clone_size: NA
v_call: TRBV9
d_call: TRBD2
j_call: TRBJ2-7
cdr3_aa: CASSVEGLAESEQYF
cdr3_nt: TGTGCCAGCAGCGTAGAAGGACTAGCGGAGAGCGAGCAGTACTTC

clone_size: NA
v_call: TRBV6-1
d_call: NA
j_call: TRBJ2-5
cdr3_aa: CASSVAGWPQETQYF
cdr3_nt: TGTGCCAGCAGTGTGGCAGGGTGGCCCCAAGAGACCCAGTACTTC